The clone carrying this T cell receptor (beta chain) was seen just once. The CDR3 is 19 residues long. Germline CDR1 and CDR2: LNHDA and SQIVND (reference sequence). V was trimmed by 5 bases and J by 0 bases, leaving 20 bases between them. How the authors handled the data: Counts of nucleated cells, estimated from reference gene primer amplification, were obtained. Generated by immunoSEQ multiplex PCR, the TCRdb table keeps only in-frame clones and is missing some. V and J calls plus clone size are reproduced from that table; the DNA served to infer D and trimming. The profile shows about 490,000 clones, 70% to 90% of them singletons. This record comes from a study of blood T cell repertoires in COVID-19. Study information: The origin of the acute and convalescent COVID-19 samples was the United States, Italy and Spain. Sample material is recorded as cDNA or gDNA derived from T cells, B-cell-depleted T cells, or PBMCs.

This clonotype originated in a human donor in a cohort sampled during active COVID-19. The chain carries TRBV19 and TRBJ2-6; D gene ambiguous. The specimen was peripheral blood. CDR3 residues: CASSSSPTALFSGANVLTF. The CDR3 nucleotides read TGTGCCAGTAGTTCTTCCCCCACTGCCCTATTCTCTGGGGCCAACGTCCTGACTTTC.